Below, 4 T cell receptor beta chains from the same sample are listed, as sequenced in a study of identical twins. TCRdb used MiXCR to reprocess the 5' RACE reads, holding one entry per CDR3 protein. The sample holds 1.5 million to 2 million distinct CDR3 sequences, around 29% seen once. The sequencing sample was made of cord blood. Receptors were obtained from a newborn girl in good health.

In this sample, this clonotype turned up a few times. The rearrangement uses TRBV28 and TRBJ2-7, with D uncertain. With 5 bases removed from V and 3 bases from J, the gap between germline ends came to 11 bases. Germline assignment: CDR1 MDHEN and CDR2 SYDVKM. CDR3 length equals 13 residues. In DNA, the CDR3 is TGTGCCAGCAGTATGGATTGGGGCTACGAGCAGTACTTC. It is translated as CASSMDWGYEQYF.

The CDR3 DNA follows: TGTGCCACCTCGAACGTCCCCCAGGAGCTGTTTTTT. Its protein product is CATSNVPQELFF. The V gene is TRBV15, the J gene TRBJ2-2, with D hard to call. Germline V gene lookup returns CDR1 LNHNV and CDR2 YYDKDF (reference sequence). V was shortened by 8 bases and J by 10 bases, with 14 bases between the two germline ends. This CDR3 has 12 residues.

In this sample, this clonotype turned up a few times. The V and J genes are TRBV11-2 and TRBJ2-1, with 7 bases aligning to TRBD2. The CDR3 sequence is 18 residues long. V was pared by 1 base and J by 2 bases, with 11 bases of the junction left unmatched. Germline V gene lookup returns CDR1 SGHAT and CDR2 FQNNGV. The CDR3 loop is CASSLGGRGGVAYNEQFF. The CDR3 DNA reads TGTGCCAGCAGCTTAGGCGGGAGAGGCGGGGTAGCCTACAATGAGCAGTTCTTC.

At least ten counts were recorded for this clonotype. The rearrangement uses TRBV28 and TRBJ2-4; tentatively, D is TRBD2 (5 bases). CDR1 and CDR2 (germline): MDHEN, SYDVKM. The V and J ends lost 5 bases and 6 bases respectively, with 20 bases between them. The CDR3 length is 16 residues. CDR3 bases: TGTGCCAGCAGTAGCCTCGGGCTAGCTAATACAAACATTCAGTACTTC. Encoded protein: CASSSLGLANTNIQYF.